This TCR beta chain was observed in a study of cytomegalovirus exposure and HLA in healthy donors. Concerning this clone itself: Its target is not known.

Study-wide results and limits: As a later analysis showed, several of the most significant clusters appeared to be linked to common viral pathogens.

This CDR3 has 15 amino acids. Trimming removed 9 bases from V and 8 bases from J; junction bases left unmatched: 14. CDR1 and CDR2 (germline): MNHNS, SASEGT. The PCR employed 60 Vbeta primers together with 13 Jbeta primers. Assay used: immunoSEQ multiplex PCR; TCRdb lists only in-frame clones, some missing. The data show approximately 200,000 clones, approximately 80% seen once. The J gene is TRBJ2-1, the V gene TRBV6-1, with TRBD2 identical over 9 bases. The sample consisted of PBMCs. The TCR sequence derives from a woman aged 25 to 39 in good health and CMV-seropositive. CDR3 protein: CASVRGLARKDEQFF. The DNA for the CDR3 is TGTGCCAGTGTCCGGGGACTAGCAAGAAAGGATGAGCAGTTCTTC.